This T cell receptor beta chain originates from a study of shared clonotypes between healthy human individuals. The repertoire was sequenced with immunoSEQ multiplex PCR; TCRdb's copy has only in-frame clones and lacks some. The sample has over a million clones; around 78% are singletons. This CDR3 is built from 15 residues. V was trimmed by 3 bases and J by 7 bases, leaving 15 bases between them. Germline CDR1 is MNHEY and CDR2 is SMNVEV (reference sequence). The chain carries TRBV27 and TRBJ2-2, with D tentatively TRBD1 or TRBD2 (5 bases each). Sequencing was performed on memory CD4+ T cells from PBMCs. Subset in this sample: CD45RA-negative fraction. The sequence derives from a man aged 18 to 35 in good health. Some clones in this sample may be carry-over from other donors' samples. The CDR3 DNA follows: TGTGCCAGCAGTTTCACCGGGACCTATAGCGGGGAGCTGTTTTTT. Translating gives CASSFTGTYSGELFF.